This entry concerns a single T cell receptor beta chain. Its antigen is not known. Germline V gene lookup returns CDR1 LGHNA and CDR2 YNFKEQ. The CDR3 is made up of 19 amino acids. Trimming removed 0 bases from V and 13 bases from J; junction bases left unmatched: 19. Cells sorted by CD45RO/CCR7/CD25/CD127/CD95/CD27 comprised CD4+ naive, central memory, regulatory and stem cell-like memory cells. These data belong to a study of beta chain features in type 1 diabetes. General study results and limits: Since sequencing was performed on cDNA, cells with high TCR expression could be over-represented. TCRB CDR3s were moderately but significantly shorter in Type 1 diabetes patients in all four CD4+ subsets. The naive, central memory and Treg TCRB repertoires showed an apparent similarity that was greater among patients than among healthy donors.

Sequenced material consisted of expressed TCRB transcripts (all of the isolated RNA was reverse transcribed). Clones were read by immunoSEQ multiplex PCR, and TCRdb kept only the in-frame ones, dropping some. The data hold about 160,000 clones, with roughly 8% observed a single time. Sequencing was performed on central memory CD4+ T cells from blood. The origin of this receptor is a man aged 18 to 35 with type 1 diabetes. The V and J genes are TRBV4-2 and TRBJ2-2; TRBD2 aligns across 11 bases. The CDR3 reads CASSQDSASRLAGSGGLFF. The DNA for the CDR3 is TGTGCCAGCAGCCAAGATTCCGCTTCCAGACTAGCGGGATCAGGTGGGCTGTTTTTT.